This T cell receptor beta chain is from a study of T cell repertoires and HLA-DP antigens. Study details: Donors were two male and one female, aged 18-to-29 to 60-to-69.

Sequenced by immunoSEQ multiplex PCR; TCRdb stores in-frame clones only, minus some. The sample shows about 73,000 clones, about four fifths of them seen only once. Remarks on this clone: What it binds is not known.

The CDR3 loop spans 13 amino acids. Trimming removed 6 bases from V and 10 bases from J; junction bases left unmatched: 9. In germline, CDR1 is LNHDA, CDR2 SQIVND (reference sequence). The TCR originated in a man in his sixties in good health and CMV-seronegative. The chain carries TRBV19 and TRBJ2-1, with 7 bases identical to TRBD2. The sequenced sample was CD4+ T cells from PBMCs. CDR3 loop: CASRNGGSHEQFF. The CDR3 DNA sequence: TGTGCCAGTAGAAACGGGGGGTCCCACGAGCAGTTCTTC.